This T cell receptor (beta chain) was observed in a study of blood T cells in healthy people across ages (dated by TCRdb to 2013 to 2016). Some background on the complete study: Template switching captured roughly one uniquely barcoded TCR beta cDNA molecule per two T cells in model experiments. To avoid experimental bias, donors of different ages were randomly spread across the sequencing lanes. Using deep sequencing normalized with unique cDNA molecular identifiers, the study measured how TCR beta repertoire diversity changes with age. The donors were divided into four age groups: young (average approximately 16 years), middle-aged (over 35), aged (approximately 59) and long-lived (roughly 82). Using the same blood draw, the study looked at two additional independent replicas of 1 million unique cDNA reads for two donors, one aged 18 to 29 and the other aged 80 or older. The study at large found these results: Compared with the aged group, the long-lived group had more naive CD4+ T cells, fewer expanded clones and increased TCR diversity, a pattern suggesting age selection. Conclusive comparison of naive and antigen-experienced compartments was prevented by the profiling of bulk unsorted PBMCs. Because the CMV infection status of the donors was unknown, age-related changes in expanded clonotypes may potentially have been confounded. Observed TCR beta diversity per million T cells fell roughly linearly with age, and a significant reduction was already apparent by age around 40. There was a strong correlation between observed TCR beta diversity and the percentage of naive T cells measured by flow cytometry. Estimates of total diversity based on one million sequenced T cells were regarded as lower bounds and as underestimates.

From cysteine to phenylalanine, the CDR3 is 15 amino acids long. Solely the CDR3 DNA is kept, with 45 bases framed from the first base. Relative to germline, V is 1 base shorter and J is 2 bases shorter, with 10 bases between their ends. As concerns this clonotype: What antigen it recognizes has not been identified. Within one base of it there is no much larger clone, and no base qualities were kept.

Libraries came from 5' RACE. For sequencing, an Illumina HiSeq 2500 was employed. A second 7 to 11 cycle PCR used a sample-barcoded 5' primer and a J-beta primer mix. A unique molecular identifier was introduced onto each TCR beta cDNA molecule by a template-switch 5' adaptor carrying 12 random nucleotides. Each sample yielded at least 2.5 million CDR3-containing paired-end reads. The Mint cDNA synthesis kit, primed by a TRBC-specific oligonucleotide, was used to synthesize first-strand cDNA from all RNA. All cDNA was treated with uracil-DNA glycosylase and then went through a first 18-cycle PCR with the universal primers M1SS and BC2_uni_R. Concerning the study's data processing: Each sample was normalized by randomly selecting 1 million high-quality reads, each carrying a distinct molecular identifier. Reads with shared molecular identifiers were discarded instead of being binned into consensus sequences. CDR3 identification, clonotype clustering and error correction used MiTCR with a Q25 quality threshold and the strictest error-elimination algorithm. A nonparametric unseen species model with Euler transformation was used to estimate a lower bound on total TCR beta diversity. Using fastp trimming at Q25 and MiXCR clonotype assembly, TCRdb reanalyzed the public sequencing data and kept in-frame beta chains. Under each unique CDR3 protein, matching rows form one entry showing the most common genes and DNA. What appears here as the V and J calls and clone size reflects TCRdb's work, not the paper's. This sample is represented by over a million distinct CDR3 sequences; 42% of them were singletons. Clones ranked in the top ten supply 7.9% of the sample.

Systemically healthy Caucasian individuals from Russia, some 40 in total and aged roughly 6 to 100 years, were included as donors. Each donor gave ten milliliters of peripheral blood, collected into EDTA-treated Vacutainer tubes. Ficoll-Paque density-gradient centrifugation was used to isolate PBMCs, with at least 6.5 million per sample. Trizol reagent was used to extract total RNA from the PBMCs, yielding at least 6 micrograms per sample. For every donor, an aliquot of PBMCs went through flow cytometry to measure the percentages of naive CD45RAhigh/CD27high T cells. The sample taken for sequencing was blood. The chain links TRBV12-3 or TRBV12-4 with TRBJ2-3; no D gene can be assigned with confidence. The receptor's source is a woman younger than 35 in good health. The CDR3 reads as follows: CASSLVWAATDTQYF. The DNA reads as follows: TGTGCCAGCAGTTTAGTTTGGGCCGCCACAGATACGCAGTATTTT.